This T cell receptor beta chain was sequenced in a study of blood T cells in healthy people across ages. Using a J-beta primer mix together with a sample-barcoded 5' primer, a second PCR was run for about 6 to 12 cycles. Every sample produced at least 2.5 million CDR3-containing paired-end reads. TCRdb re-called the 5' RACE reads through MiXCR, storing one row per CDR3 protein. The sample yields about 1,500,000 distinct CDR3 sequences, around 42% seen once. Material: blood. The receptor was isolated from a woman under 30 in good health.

The CDR3 protein is CASSKRRSQSYNEQFF. The CDR3 nucleotides read TGTGCCAGCAGCAAAAGAAGGTCGCAGTCCTACAATGAGCAGTTCTTC. V usage is TRBV21-1 and J usage is TRBJ2-1. TRBV21-1 counts as a pseudogene. This CDR3 has 16 residues.